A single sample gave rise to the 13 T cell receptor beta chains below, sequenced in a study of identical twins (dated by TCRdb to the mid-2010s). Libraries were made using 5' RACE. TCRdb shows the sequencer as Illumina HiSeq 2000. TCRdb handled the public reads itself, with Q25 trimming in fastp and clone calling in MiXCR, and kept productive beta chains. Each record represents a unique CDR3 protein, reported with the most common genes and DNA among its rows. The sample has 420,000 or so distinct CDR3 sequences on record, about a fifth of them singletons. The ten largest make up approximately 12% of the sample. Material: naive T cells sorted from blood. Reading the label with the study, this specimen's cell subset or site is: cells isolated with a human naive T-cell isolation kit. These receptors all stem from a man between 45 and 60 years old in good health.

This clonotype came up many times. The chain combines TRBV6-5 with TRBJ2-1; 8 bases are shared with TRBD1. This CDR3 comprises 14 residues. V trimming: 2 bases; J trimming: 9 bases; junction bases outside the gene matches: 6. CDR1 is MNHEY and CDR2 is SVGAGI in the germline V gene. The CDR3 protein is CASSYGTGGGEQFF. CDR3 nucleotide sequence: TGTGCCAGCAGTTACGGAACAGGGGGTGGTGAGCAGTTCTTC.

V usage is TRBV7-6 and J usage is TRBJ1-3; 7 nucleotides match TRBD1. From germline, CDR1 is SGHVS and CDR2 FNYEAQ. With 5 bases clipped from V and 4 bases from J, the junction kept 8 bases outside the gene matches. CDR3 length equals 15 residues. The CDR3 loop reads CASSPQGNIGNTIYF. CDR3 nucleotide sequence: TGTGCCAGCAGCCCACAGGGGAACATCGGAAACACCATATATTTT. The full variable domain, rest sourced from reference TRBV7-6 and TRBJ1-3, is GAGVSQSPRYKVTKRGQDVALRCDPISGHVSLYWYRQALGQGPEFLTYFNYEAQQDKSGLPNDRFSAERPEGSISTLTIQRTEQRDSAMYRCASSPQGNIGNTIYFGEGSWLTVV.

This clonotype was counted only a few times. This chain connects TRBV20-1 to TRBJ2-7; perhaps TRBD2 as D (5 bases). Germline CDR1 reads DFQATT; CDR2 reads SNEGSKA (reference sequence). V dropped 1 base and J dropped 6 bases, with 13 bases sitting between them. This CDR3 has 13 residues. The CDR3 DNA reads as TGCAGTGCTAGAGGGGAGAGCCCCAGCGAGCAGTACTTC. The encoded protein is CSARGESPSEQYF.

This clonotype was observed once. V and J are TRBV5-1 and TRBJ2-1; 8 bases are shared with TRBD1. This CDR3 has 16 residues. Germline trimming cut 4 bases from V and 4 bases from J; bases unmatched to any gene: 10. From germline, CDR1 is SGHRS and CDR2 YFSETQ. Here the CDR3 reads CASSPKGTGRYNEQFF. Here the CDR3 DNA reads TGCGCCAGCAGCCCGAAGGGGACAGGAAGATACAATGAGCAGTTCTTC.

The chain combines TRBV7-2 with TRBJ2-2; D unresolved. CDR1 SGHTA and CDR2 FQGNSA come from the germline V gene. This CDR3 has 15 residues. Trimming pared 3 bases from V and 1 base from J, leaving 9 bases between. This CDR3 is CASSFRLENTGELFF. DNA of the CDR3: TGTGCCAGCAGCTTCCGGCTAGAGAACACCGGGGAGCTGTTTTTT.

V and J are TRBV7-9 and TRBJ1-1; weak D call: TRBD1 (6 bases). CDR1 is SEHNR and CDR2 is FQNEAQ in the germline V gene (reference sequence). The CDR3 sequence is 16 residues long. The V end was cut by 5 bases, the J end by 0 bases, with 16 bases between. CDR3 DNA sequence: TGTGCCAGCAGCCTCCCACAGGGTGGCATGAACACTGAAGCTTTCTTT. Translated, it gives CASSLPQGGMNTEAFF. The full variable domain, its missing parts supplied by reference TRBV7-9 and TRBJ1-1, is DTGVSQNPRHKITKRGQNVTFRCDPISEHNRLYWYRQTLGQGPEFLTYFQNEAQLEKSRLLSDRFSAERPKGSFSTLEIQRTEQGDSAMYLCASSLPQGGMNTEAFFGQGTRLTVV.

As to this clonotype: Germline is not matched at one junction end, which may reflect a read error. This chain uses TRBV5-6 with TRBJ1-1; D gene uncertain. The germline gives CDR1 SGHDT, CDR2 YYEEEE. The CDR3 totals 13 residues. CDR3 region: CASSSGWYTEALF. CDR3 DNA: TGTGCCAGCAGCTCCGGGTGGTACACTGAAGCTTTATTT.

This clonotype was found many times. The CDR3 sequence: CASSQEAKYSYEQYF. CDR3 coding DNA: TGCGCCAGCAGCCAAGAGGCCAAATACTCCTACGAGCAGTACTTC. The rearrangement links TRBV4-3 to TRBJ2-7, with D uncertain. This CDR3 has 15 amino acids. Trimming took 0 bases from V and 0 from J, leaving 9 bases between them. Per the germline V gene, CDR1 is LGHNA and CDR2 is YSLEER.

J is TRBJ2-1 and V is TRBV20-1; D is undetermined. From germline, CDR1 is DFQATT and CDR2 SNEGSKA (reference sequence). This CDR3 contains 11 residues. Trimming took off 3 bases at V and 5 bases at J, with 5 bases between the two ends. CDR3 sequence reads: CSASTDNEQFF. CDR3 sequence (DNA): TGCAGTGCTAGCACAGACAATGAGCAGTTCTTC.

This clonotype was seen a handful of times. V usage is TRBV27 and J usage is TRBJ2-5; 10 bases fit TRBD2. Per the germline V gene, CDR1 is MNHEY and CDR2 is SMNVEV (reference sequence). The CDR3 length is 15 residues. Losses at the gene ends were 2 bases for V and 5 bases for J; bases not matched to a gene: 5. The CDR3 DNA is TGTGCCAGCAGTTTACTTAGCGGGGGGCACGAGACCCAGTACTTC. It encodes CASSLLSGGHETQYF.

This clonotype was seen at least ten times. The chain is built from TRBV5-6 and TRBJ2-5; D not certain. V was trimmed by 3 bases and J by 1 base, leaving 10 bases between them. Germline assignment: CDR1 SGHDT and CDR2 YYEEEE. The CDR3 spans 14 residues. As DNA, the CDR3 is TGTGCCAGCAGCTGGCCCCCCGCCCAAGAGACCCAGTACTTC. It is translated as CASSWPPAQETQYF.

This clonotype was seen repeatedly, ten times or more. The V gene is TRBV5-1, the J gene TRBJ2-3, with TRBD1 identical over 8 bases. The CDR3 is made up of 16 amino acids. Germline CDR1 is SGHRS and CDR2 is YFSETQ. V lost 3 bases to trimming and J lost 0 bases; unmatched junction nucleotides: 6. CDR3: CASSSVDRESTDTQYF. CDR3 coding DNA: TGCGCCAGCAGCTCCGTGGACAGGGAGAGCACAGATACGCAGTATTTT.

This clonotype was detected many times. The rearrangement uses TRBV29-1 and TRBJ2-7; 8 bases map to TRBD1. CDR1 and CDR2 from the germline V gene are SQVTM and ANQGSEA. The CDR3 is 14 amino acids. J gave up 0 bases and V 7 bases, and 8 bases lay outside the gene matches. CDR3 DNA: TGCAGCGCCCAACGACAGGGGAGCTCCTACGAGCAGTACTTC. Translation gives CSAQRQGSSYEQYF.